In its sample, the clone carrying this TCR beta chain was seen a few times. TCRdb ran MiXCR on the 5' RACE reads and lists one entry per CDR3 protein. The profile shows approximately 500,000 distinct CDR3 sequences, approximately 24% of them singletons. The sample comes from a study of identical twins. V lost 0 bases, J lost 3 bases, and 2 bases stayed unmatched. Germline CDR1 and CDR2: SGHRS and YFSETQ. CDR3 length: 15 amino acids. These data are also associated with another study on T cells expressing NK-cell markers. That work contributes: Several experiments employed an anti-gamma-delta TCR antibody to confine sorting to alpha-beta TCR T cells. Dominant NKG2C+ clonotypes made up roughly 1.0-7.5% of CD8+ T cells in roughly 6 donors.

V is TRBV5-1 and J is TRBJ2-5; 10 bases match TRBD2. Input material: CD4+ T cells sorted from blood. This clonotype was sampled from a woman younger than 35 in good health. The DNA of the CDR3 is TGCGCCAGCAGCTTGGCTCTAGCGGGGGAAGAGACCCAGTACTTC. Translating gives CASSLALAGEETQYF.